This TCR beta chain stems from a study of spatial heterogeneity in lung cancer. Indicated time point: sample taken at primary tumor resection. Material for sequencing was whole RNA from tumor, nontumor lung or frozen PBMC, left unsorted. The cohort: approximately 66 early-stage, untreated non-small cell lung cancer patients. CDR3 length: 13 amino acids. Germline CDR1 reads SGHNT; CDR2 reads YYREEE (reference sequence). Trimming took off 0 bases at V and 14 bases at J, with 14 bases between the two ends. TCRdb re-called the 5' RACE reads through MiXCR, storing one row per CDR3 protein. The sample lists approximately 40,000 distinct CDR3 sequences, roughly an eighth occurring once.

The V call is TRBV5-4, the J call TRBJ1-4, with D possibly matching TRBD1 (6 bases). This receptor was obtained from a male donor with early-stage non-small cell lung cancer. Material: PBMCs, obtained at surgery. The DNA of the CDR3 is TGTGCCAGCAGCTTGGCCGGGAGGGGGGACCTGTTTTTT. Protein sequence: CASSLAGRGDLFF.